The 26 T cell receptor beta chains in this list originate from one sample, sequenced in a study of CD8 T cells in Susac syndrome. Random hexamers primed reverse transcription of 0.5 to 1 ug RNA. TCRdb re-derived calls from the immunoSEQ multiplex PCR reads in MiXCR, one entry per CDR3 protein. Here the sample spans some 300,000 distinct CDR3 sequences, 89% being singletons. The sequenced sample was CD8+ T cells from PBMCs. These receptors originate from a human donor with multiple sclerosis.

The rearrangement uses TRBV15 and TRBJ2-3; no firm D call. V lost 1 base and J 1 base, leaving 3 bases between the germline ends. The CDR3 is 13 amino acids. Per the germline V gene, CDR1 is LNHNV and CDR2 is YYDKDF (reference sequence). CDR3 DNA: TGTGCCACCAGCAGAGTCCGCACAGATACGCAGTATTTT. Translating it yields CATSRVRTDTQYF.

The chain joins TRBV4-2 to TRBJ2-3, with D tentatively TRBD2 (6 bases). The V end was cut by 8 bases, the J end by 2 bases, with 14 bases between. This CDR3 region has 14 residues. Germline values: CDR1 LGHNA, CDR2 YNFKEQ. The CDR3, as DNA: TGTGCCAGCGGCGGGGCCTACCTCACAGATACGCAGTATTTT. Amino acid sequence: CASGGAYLTDTQYF.

The CDR3 DNA reads as TGTGCCAGCAGCCCGACCCTGGGGGGGGCCAACGTCCTGACTTTC. Its protein product is CASSPTLGGANVLTF. The chain links TRBV28 to TRBJ2-6; D unresolved. With 6 bases removed from V and 4 bases from J, the gap between germline ends came to 13 bases. Germline V gives CDR1 MDHEN, CDR2 SYDVKM. This CDR3 comprises 15 residues.

The chain links TRBV9 to TRBJ2-6; D remains unclear. Germline V gene lookup returns CDR1 SGDLS and CDR2 YYNGEE. The germline V and J ends were trimmed by 4 bases and 4 bases, with 9 bases remaining between them. CDR3 length: 14 residues. CDR3 in DNA: TGTGCCAGCAGCAAGTATACAGGGGCCAACGTCCTGACTTTC. Its translation is CASSKYTGANVLTF.

This chain uses TRBV6-1 with TRBJ1-4, with 8 positions matching TRBD1. Losses at the gene ends were 2 bases for V and 11 bases for J; bases not matched to a gene: 10. This CDR3 has 15 residues. Germline assignment: CDR1 MNHNS and CDR2 SASEGT. The CDR3 loop is CASSENPTGGRKLFF. CDR3 DNA: TGTGCCAGCAGTGAAAACCCCACAGGGGGAAGGAAACTGTTTTTT.

The J gene is TRBJ2-1, the V gene TRBV19; 7 bases are a match to TRBD2. Germline values: CDR1 LNHDA, CDR2 SQIVND (reference sequence). J lost 0 bases, V lost 5 bases, and 10 bases had no gene match. The CDR3 covers 17 residues. In nucleotides, the CDR3 is TGTGCCAGTAGTCGGGCTAGCGGAATGAGCTCCTACAATGAGCAGTTCTTC. It encodes CASSRASGMSSYNEQFF. Variable domain in full (rest from reference TRBV19 and TRBJ2-1): DGGITQSPKYLFRKEGQNVTLSCEQNLNHDAMYWYRQDPGQGLRLIYYSQIVNDFQKGDIAEGYSVSREKKESFPLTVTSAQKNPTAFYLCASSRASGMSSYNEQFFGPGTRLTVL.

The genes are TRBV11-2 and TRBJ2-4, with D unclear. V lost 7 bases and J 1 base, leaving 5 bases between the germline ends. From germline, CDR1 is SGHAT and CDR2 FQNNGV. The CDR3 consists of 12 residues. In DNA, the CDR3 is TGTGCCAGCACCCGCGCCAAAAACATTCAGTACTTC. Translating it yields CASTRAKNIQYF.

The chain recombines TRBV5-1 with TRBJ1-3; no clear D. The germline V gene has CDR1 SGHRS and CDR2 YFSETQ. Deletions cut 3 bases from V and 4 bases from J, with 5 bases between. CDR3 size: 12 residues. The CDR3 spells CASSSEGNTIYF. In DNA form, the CDR3 reads TGCGCCAGCAGCTCTGAGGGAAACACCATATATTTT.

This clonotype was seen more than once but under ten times. The chain joins TRBV6-5 to TRBJ2-3; D unclear. Trimming stripped 6 bases from V and 3 bases from J, with 4 bases between. Germline V lookup: CDR1 MNHEY, CDR2 SVGAGI. The CDR3 sequence is 11 residues long. The CDR3 spells CASRSTDTQYF. CDR3 nucleotide sequence: TGTGCCAGCAGGTCAACAGATACGCAGTATTTT.

This chain uses TRBV3-1 with TRBJ2-1; D is unclear. The V gene lost 1 base and the J gene lost 0 bases, with 13 bases spanning the gap. The CDR3 consists of 17 residues. The germline CDR1 and CDR2 sequences are LGHDT and YNNKEL (reference sequence). CDR3 residues: CASSQGVVSLSYNEQFF. The DNA for the CDR3 is TGTGCCAGCAGCCAAGGGGTTGTTAGCCTCTCCTACAATGAGCAGTTCTTC.

The CDR3 loop is CASTQMGGATQYF. The CDR3, as DNA: TGTGCCAGCACTCAGATGGGAGGGGCTACGCAGTATTTT. The chain joins TRBV6-5 to TRBJ2-3; the match to TRBD2 covers 7 bases. The V gene's germline CDR1 is MNHEY and CDR2 SVGAGI. This CDR3 is built from 13 residues. The ends lost 7 bases at V and 8 bases at J; junction bases unmatched: 9.

The chain is built from TRBV28 and TRBJ2-2, with 11 nucleotides matching TRBD1. The CDR3 is 17 residues long. Looked up from germline, CDR1 is MDHEN and CDR2 is SYDVKM. V lost 5 bases to trimming and J lost 5 bases; unmatched junction nucleotides: 10. The CDR3 coding sequence is TGTGCCAGCAGTATCACTTGGGACAGGGGGGTAACCGGGGAGCTGTTTTTT. Residues: CASSITWDRGVTGELFF.

In this sample, this clonotype turned up once. The chain joins TRBV6-5 to TRBJ1-5, with a possible D match to TRBD1 (6 bases). This CDR3 contains 13 residues. CDR1 is MNHEY, CDR2 SVGAGI, per germline. The V and J ends lost 9 bases and 3 bases respectively, with 12 bases between them. This chain's CDR3 is CASGAGVNQPQHF. The CDR3 DNA follows: TGTGCCAGTGGTGCAGGGGTCAATCAGCCCCAGCATTTT.

The V call is TRBV21-1, the J call TRBJ1-2; the table's D call TRBD1 went unverified against the DNA. TRBV21-1 is listed as a pseudogene. The CDR3 is 14 amino acids. The CDR3 is CASSKGGQFYGYTF. CDR3 DNA sequence: TGTGCCAGCAGCAAAGGTGGACAGTTCTATGGCTACACCTTC.

The chain carries TRBV19 and TRBJ1-1; D call uncertain. The CDR3 contains 12 residues. V gave up 8 bases and J gave up 3 bases, with 10 bases separating them. CDR1 and CDR2 from the germline V gene are LNHDA and SQIVND (reference sequence). CDR3 sequence (DNA): TGTGCCAGTGGGTGGCCTGACACTGAAGCTTTCTTT. This codes for CASGWPDTEAFF.

This clonotype was observed once. The chain has TRBV7-9 and TRBJ2-3; no clear D gene. Germline CDR1 SEHNR, CDR2 FQNEAQ (reference sequence). The length of the CDR3 is 13 residues. V was clipped by 7 bases and J by 2 bases, with 10 bases between them. CDR3: CASTRAYTDTQYF. The DNA of the CDR3 is TGTGCCAGCACCCGGGCATACACAGATACGCAGTATTTT. Filled out from reference TRBV7-9 and TRBJ2-3, the complete variable domain reads DTGVSQNPRHKITKRGQNVTFRCDPISEHNRLYWYRQTLGQGPEFLTYFQNEAQLEKSRLLSDRFSAERPKGSFSTLEIQRTEQGDSAMYLCASTRAYTDTQYFGPGTRLTVL.

The J gene is TRBJ2-1, the V gene TRBV29-1; the match to TRBD2 covers 13 bases. Looked up from germline, CDR1 is SQVTM and CDR2 is ANQGSEA. Trimming removed 4 bases from V and 7 bases from J; junction bases left unmatched: 7. The CDR3 extends over 15 amino acids. CDR3: CSVARTSGGQNEQFF. Here the CDR3 DNA reads TGCAGCGTTGCCCGGACTAGCGGGGGCCAGAATGAGCAGTTCTTC.

In this sample, this clonotype turned up once. The rearrangement uses TRBV13 and TRBJ2-3, with 10 bases fitting TRBD2. The V segment lost 8 bases and the J segment 7 bases; nucleotides outside the gene matches: 6. Germline V gives CDR1 PRHDT, CDR2 FYEKMQ (reference sequence). This CDR3 spans 13 amino acids. The CDR3 bases are TGTGCCAGCGGAACTAGCGGGGCTAATACGCAGTATTTT. It yields the protein CASGTSGANTQYF. The complete variable domain, with remaining parts taken from reference TRBV13 and TRBJ2-3, reads AAGVIQSPRHLIKEKRETATLKCYPIPRHDTVYWYQQGPGQDPQFLISFYEKMQSDKGSIPDRFSAQQFSDYHSELNMSSLELGDSALYFCASGTSGANTQYFGPGTRLTVL.

The CDR3 loop is CASSPTGQGFEQFF. DNA for the CDR3: TGTGCCAGCAGTCCGACGGGACAGGGGTTTGAGCAGTTCTTC. The chain carries TRBV12-3 or TRBV12-4 and TRBJ2-1, with 10 bases matching TRBD1. The CDR3 consists of 14 residues. Trimming took 5 bases from V and 9 from J; bases not matched to a gene: 7.

The chain carries TRBV29-1 and TRBJ2-5; D not certain. The CDR3 runs 13 residues. V lost 4 bases and J 1 base, leaving 10 bases between the germline ends. Germline assignment: CDR1 SQVTM and CDR2 ANQGSEA. The DNA for the CDR3 is TGCAGCGTTGTTACCGACCCCCAAGAGACCCAGTACTTC. It specifies CSVVTDPQETQYF.

The chain employs TRBV7-8 and TRBJ1-4, with D perhaps matching TRBD1 (6 bases). CDR3 length: 14 residues. The V end was cut by 5 bases, the J end by 10 bases, with 17 bases between. The germline gives CDR1 SGHVS, CDR2 FQNEAQ. CDR3 loop: CASSPGGRDGKLFF. In DNA, the CDR3 is TGTGCCAGCAGCCCGGGGGGCCGCGATGGAAAACTGTTTTTT.

This sequence joins TRBV7-8 and TRBJ2-1; 9 bases agree with TRBD1. This CDR3 contains 14 residues. In germline, CDR1 is SGHVS, CDR2 FQNEAQ. V was pared by 1 base and J by 7 bases, with 2 bases of the junction left unmatched. CDR3 coding DNA: TGTGCCAGCAGCTTAGTTGGGACAGGGAATGAGCAGTTCTTC. This translates into CASSLVGTGNEQFF.

This rearrangement joins TRBV5-1 to TRBJ2-1; 8 bases line up with TRBD2. V shed 4 bases, J shed 4 bases, and the junction held 10 bases outside the gene matches. There are 16 residues in the CDR3. Germline V gives CDR1 SGHRS, CDR2 YFSETQ. The CDR3, as DNA: TGCGCCAGCAGCAACAAACTAGCGGCTTTATACAATGAGCAGTTCTTC. Amino acid sequence: CASSNKLAALYNEQFF.

V and J are TRBV20-1 and TRBJ2-2; TRBD1 agrees at 11 bases. Germline CDR1 and CDR2: DFQATT and SNEGSKA (reference sequence). This CDR3 contains 19 residues. Germline trimming cut 0 bases from V and 7 bases from J; bases unmatched to any gene: 16. The CDR3 nucleotides read TGCAGTGCTAGAGATCAACTCAGTGGACAGGGGGCGGAGGTCGGGGAGCTGTTTTTT. It specifies CSARDQLSGQGAEVGELFF.

The chain links TRBV9 to TRBJ2-5, with 7 bases that match TRBD2. The length of the CDR3 is 15 residues. V shed 4 bases, J shed 2 bases, and the junction held 8 bases outside the gene matches. Germline CDR1 is SGDLS and CDR2 is YYNGEE. CDR3 residues: CASSHPGGLQETQYF. CDR3 DNA: TGTGCCAGCAGCCACCCCGGGGGACTACAAGAGACCCAGTACTTC.

This clonotype came up once. The J gene is TRBJ2-2, the V gene TRBV20-1, with 7 positions matching TRBD1. Germline CDR1 DFQATT, CDR2 SNEGSKA (reference sequence). The CDR3 consists of 14 residues. Trimming took 6 bases from V and 3 from J; bases not matched to a gene: 7. The CDR3 nucleotides read TGCAGTGCCAAAAGGGGGCCGGACACCGGGGAGCTGTTTTTT. Amino acid sequence: CSAKRGPDTGELFF.